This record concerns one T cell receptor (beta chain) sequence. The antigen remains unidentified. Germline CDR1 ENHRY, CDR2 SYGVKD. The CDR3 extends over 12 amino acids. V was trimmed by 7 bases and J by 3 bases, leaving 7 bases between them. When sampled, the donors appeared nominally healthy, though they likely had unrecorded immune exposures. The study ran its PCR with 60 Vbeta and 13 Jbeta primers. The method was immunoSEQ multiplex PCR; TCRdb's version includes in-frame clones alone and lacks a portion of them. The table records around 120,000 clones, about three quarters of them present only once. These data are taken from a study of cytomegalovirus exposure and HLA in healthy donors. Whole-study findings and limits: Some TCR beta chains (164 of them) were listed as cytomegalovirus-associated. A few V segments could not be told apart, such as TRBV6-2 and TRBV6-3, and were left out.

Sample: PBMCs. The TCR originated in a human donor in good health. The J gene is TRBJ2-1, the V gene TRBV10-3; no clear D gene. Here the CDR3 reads CAITSRYNEQFF. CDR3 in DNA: TGTGCCATCACCTCCCGCTACAATGAGCAGTTCTTC.